The 30 T cell receptor beta chains below come from one sample, sequenced in a study of regulatory T cells in long-lasting Graves disease. The TCR beta library used iRepertoire HTBI primers with Arm-PCR amplification of CDR3. Using its own MiXCR run on the multiplex PCR reads, TCRdb lists one record per CDR3 protein. In the table there are about half a million distinct CDR3 sequences, around 12% of which are singletons. Time point in this sample: newly diagnosed GD, antithyroid drugs for less than 3 months. The TCR library was prepared using RNA isolated from PBMCs. The same sample was also studied in work on T cells in Graves' hyperthyroidism and ophthalmopathy.

The sample was peripheral blood mononuclear cells (PBMCs), taken at new diagnosis, from a patient treated with antithyroid drugs. Every receptor here comes from a young woman with Graves disease.

In this sample, this clonotype turned up many times. The chain couples TRBV28 to TRBJ2-7, with D hard to call. Trimming shortened V by 1 base and J by 2 bases, and 6 bases separated the two germline ends. CDR1 is MDHEN, CDR2 SYDVKM, per germline. This CDR3 has 13 amino acids. DNA for the CDR3: TGTGCCAGCAGTTTATTTGGACCCTACGAGCAGTACTTC. Translating it yields CASSLFGPYEQYF.

This clonotype has a handful of counts. The chain links TRBV2 to TRBJ1-3, with D uncertain. The CDR3 is made up of 14 amino acids. V was pared by 5 bases and J by 7 bases, with 15 bases between. Germline CDR1 reads SNHLY; CDR2 reads FYNNEI. The CDR3 here is CASSRATESNTIYF. As DNA, the CDR3 is TGTGCCAGCAGTAGGGCTACCGAGAGCAACACCATATATTTT.

As regards this clonotype: Sequence at one end of the junction differs from germline and may be a read error. J is TRBJ2-5 and V is TRBV4-3; 10 nucleotides match TRBD2. This CDR3 has 17 amino acids. Germline loops: CDR1 LGHNA, CDR2 YSLEER. CDR3 sequence: CASSQSSAAGGWETQCF. The CDR3 DNA follows: TGCGCCAGCAGCCAATCCTCCGCAGCGGGAGGGTGGGAGACCCAGTGCTTC.

This clonotype has more than one count but fewer than ten. CDR3 in DNA: TGTGCCAGCAGCCCGGACTGGGGGACCGGGGAGCTGTTTTTT. Protein: CASSPDWGTGELFF. V is TRBV5-4 and J is TRBJ2-2, with D possibly being TRBD1 or TRBD2 (5 bases each). There are 14 residues in the CDR3. CDR1 and CDR2 (germline): SGHNT, YYREEE (reference sequence). V lost 4 bases and J lost 5, with 12 bases in between.

This clonotype was seen only a few times. CDR3 in amino acids: CASSREGVQGPQHF. DNA for the CDR3: TGTGCCAGCAGTCGCGAGGGGGTTCAGGGGCCCCAGCATTTT. The genes are TRBV6-1 and TRBJ1-5; TRBD1 might be the D (6 bases). From germline, CDR1 is MNHNS and CDR2 SASEGT. This CDR3 spans 14 amino acids. With 5 bases removed from V and 9 bases from J, the gap between germline ends came to 17 bases.

There are many counts of this clonotype. This rearrangement joins TRBV28 to TRBJ1-5; 8 positions match TRBD1. CDR3 length: 15 amino acids. Losses at the gene ends were 7 bases for V and 5 bases for J; bases not matched to a gene: 10. From germline, CDR1 is MDHEN and CDR2 SYDVKM. In nucleotides, the CDR3 is TGTGCCAGCAACCCCGGCGGGACAGGCTATCAGCCCCAGCATTTT. Its protein product is CASNPGGTGYQPQHF.

This clonotype occurred many times. The chain couples TRBV30 to TRBJ2-5; TRBD1 agrees at 11 bases. The CDR3 loop spans 15 amino acids. The germline CDR1 and CDR2 sequences are GTSNPN and SVGIG (reference sequence). Trimming at V came to 6 bases and at J to 5 bases, leaving 11 bases not matched to a gene. Here the CDR3 reads CACRLGTGGGETQYF. The CDR3, as DNA: TGTGCCTGTCGCCTCGGGACAGGGGGAGGGGAGACCCAGTACTTC.

V gene TRBV9 combines with J gene TRBJ2-1; possibly TRBD2 for D (6 bases). V lost 0 bases to trimming and J lost 0 bases, with 10 bases between them. Looked up from germline, CDR1 is SGDLS and CDR2 is YYNGEE. The CDR3 extends over 16 amino acids. This chain's CDR3 is CASSVGGESSYNEQFF. The CDR3 DNA reads as TGTGCCAGCAGCGTAGGGGGGGAGAGCTCCTACAATGAGCAGTTCTTC.

V is TRBV18 and J is TRBJ1-2; possibly TRBD1 for D (6 bases). The CDR3 spans 14 residues. Trimming shortened V by 3 bases and J by 4 bases, and 12 bases separated the two germline ends. Germline CDR1 is KGHSH and CDR2 is LQKENI. The CDR3 reads CASSPPGHFYGYTF. CDR3 DNA: TGTGCCAGCTCACCCCCGGGACACTTCTATGGCTACACCTTC.

CDR3 DNA sequence: TGCGCCAGCAGCCAAGAGAGGGGTCGGTCTCTTCGCACAGATACGCAGTATTTT. Translated: CASSQERGRSLRTDTQYF. The gene calls are TRBV4-1 and TRBJ2-3, with D possibly called TRBD1 or TRBD2 (5 bases each). Germline V gives CDR1 MGHRA, CDR2 YSYEKL. Trimming took 0 bases from V and 1 from J, leaving 17 bases between them. There are 18 residues in the CDR3.

This clonotype has only a few counts. This chain joins TRBV6-2 or TRBV6-3 and TRBJ2-7; TRBD1 agrees at 11 bases. Germline values: CDR1 MNHEY, CDR2 SVGEGT. CDR3 length: 15 residues. J was trimmed by 3 bases and V by 7 bases; bases with no gene match: 8. DNA of the CDR3: TGTGCCAGCACCACCCCGGGGACAGGGGGCTACGAGCAGTACTTC. This codes for CASTTPGTGGYEQYF.

This clonotype was seen more than once but under ten times. The chain couples TRBV7-3 to TRBJ2-5, with D unclear. V gave up 5 bases and J gave up 4 bases, with 8 bases separating them. The CDR3 is 12 amino acids. CDR1 is SGHTA, CDR2 FQGTGA, per germline. The CDR3 loop is CASSTPGETQYF. The CDR3 nucleotides are TGTGCCAGCAGCACTCCGGGAGAGACCCAGTACTTC.

The sample holds many counts of this clonotype. The V gene is TRBV19, the J gene TRBJ1-1; maybe TRBD1 (5 bases). Looked up from germline, CDR1 is LNHDA and CDR2 is SQIVND (reference sequence). V shed 1 base and J shed 6 bases, with 15 bases lying between them. The CDR3 consists of 15 residues. The CDR3, as DNA: TGTGCCAGTAGTATAGTGAGGGGTGGTAGGGCTGAAGCTTTCTTT. Amino acid sequence: CASSIVRGGRAEAFF.

This clonotype was seen at least ten times. The chain links TRBV10-3 to TRBJ2-2; D remains ambiguous. Germline V gene sequence: CDR1 ENHRY, CDR2 SYGVKD. The V gene lost 2 bases and the J gene lost 3 bases, with 7 bases spanning the gap. The CDR3 runs 14 residues. Here the CDR3 DNA reads TGTGCCATCAGTGAGAATCCAGACACCGGGGAGCTGTTTTTT. This sequence encodes CAISENPDTGELFF.

This clonotype was observed a few times. V gene TRBV9 combines with J gene TRBJ2-3, with 10 bases identical to TRBD1. The CDR3 has 16 residues. Germline CDR1 reads SGDLS; CDR2 reads YYNGEE. V shed 3 bases, J shed 5 bases, and the junction held 9 bases outside the gene matches. Here the CDR3 reads CASSESGTGAQDTQYF. The CDR3 bases are TGTGCCAGCAGCGAATCCGGGACAGGGGCACAAGATACGCAGTATTTT.

This clonotype occurred many times. This chain joins TRBV3-1 and TRBJ1-4; D gene uncertain. Germline assignment: CDR1 LGHDT and CDR2 YNNKEL (reference sequence). The CDR3 consists of 14 residues. V was pared by 4 bases and J by 8 bases, with 14 bases between. This CDR3 is CASSLAGIGEKLFF. CDR3 DNA sequence: TGTGCCAGCAGCCTGGCAGGTATCGGCGAAAAACTGTTTTTT.

This clonotype has only a few counts. The chain uses TRBV19 and TRBJ2-2; D is possibly TRBD1 (5 bases). CDR1 is LNHDA and CDR2 is SQIVND in the germline V gene (reference sequence). The germline V and J ends were trimmed by 0 bases and 6 bases, with 14 bases remaining between them. This CDR3 spans 16 amino acids. The CDR3: CASSIELQGTAGELFF. CDR3 in DNA: TGTGCCAGTAGTATAGAGCTTCAGGGTACGGCCGGGGAGCTGTTTTTT. The full variable domain, in which reference TRBV19 and TRBJ2-2 provide the parts outside the CDR3, is DGGITQSPKYLFRKEGQNVTLSCEQNLNHDAMYWYRQDPGQGLRLIYYSQIVNDFQKGDIAEGYSVSREKKESFPLTVTSAQKNPTAFYLCASSIELQGTAGELFFGEGSRLTVL.

There are many counts of this clonotype. The chain uses TRBV7-8 and TRBJ1-2; D not resolved. Germline assignment: CDR1 SGHVS and CDR2 FQNEAQ. The length of the CDR3 is 18 residues. Trimming shortened V by 0 bases and J by 0 bases, and 17 bases separated the two germline ends. The chain's CDR3 is CASSLAGFTGVSNYGYTF. The CDR3 DNA reads as TGTGCCAGCAGCTTAGCGGGTTTTACTGGGGTCTCTAACTATGGCTACACCTTC.

This clonotype was found many times. J is TRBJ2-5 and V is TRBV2, with 10 bases that match TRBD1. Germline lookup yields CDR1 SNHLY and CDR2 FYNNEI. The CDR3 consists of 14 residues. J lost 4 bases, V lost 7 bases, and 6 bases had no gene match. The CDR3 DNA reads TGTGCCAGCATCGAAAGGACAGGGGGAGAGACCCAGTACTTC. Its translation: CASIERTGGETQYF.

This clonotype was recorded many times. CDR3 sequence (DNA): TGCAGCGTTGAATTCGGAGGCTACACCTTC. Translated: CSVEFGGYTF. The rearrangement links TRBV29-1 to TRBJ1-2, with D uncertain. The CDR3 contains 10 residues. The germline V gene has CDR1 SQVTM and CDR2 ANQGSEA. With 2 bases removed from V and 8 bases from J, the gap between germline ends came to 6 bases.

With respect to this clonotype: This sequence may be a read error, since a much larger clone differs from it by one base. This sequence joins TRBV19 and TRBJ1-1, with D hard to call. Germline-derived CDR1 and CDR2 are LNHDA and SQIVND (reference sequence). The germline V and J ends were trimmed by 4 bases and 11 bases, with 17 bases remaining between them. The CDR3 consists of 13 residues. CDR3: CASSTQTYQMAFF. The CDR3 coding sequence is TGTGCCAGTAGTACCCAAACCTACCAAATGGCTTTCTTT.

This clonotype was detected many times. V usage is TRBV11-2 and J usage is TRBJ2-6, with D perhaps being TRBD1 or TRBD2 (5 bases each). CDR1 SGHAT and CDR2 FQNNGV come from the germline V gene. The V end was cut by 5 bases, the J end by 2 bases, with 7 bases between. This CDR3 is built from 14 residues. The CDR3 here is CASSRGPGANVLTF. The CDR3 nucleotides are TGTGCCAGCAGCCGGGGACCTGGGGCCAACGTCCTGACTTTC.

This clonotype has a count of ten or more. The genes are TRBV7-2 and TRBJ1-2; TRBD1 agrees at 9 bases. This CDR3 comprises 14 residues. Trimming cost V 5 bases and J 7 bases; bases outside gene matches: 8. Germline V gene lookup returns CDR1 SGHTA and CDR2 FQGNSA. Written as DNA, the CDR3 is TGTGCCAGCAGCACGAGGACAGGGGACGCTGGCTACACCTTC. Protein: CASSTRTGDAGYTF. The entire variable domain, with the rest obtained from reference TRBV7-2 and TRBJ1-2, is as follows: GAGVSQSPSNKVTEKGKDVELRCDPISGHTALYWYRQSLGQGLEFLIYFQGNSAPDKSGLPSDRFSAERTGGSVSTLTIQRTQQEDSAVYLCASSTRTGDAGYTFGSGTRLTVV.

In its sample, this clonotype was seen many times. This chain joins TRBV13 and TRBJ1-6; D not resolved. CDR1 is PRHDT, CDR2 FYEKMQ, per germline (reference sequence). The CDR3 totals 14 residues. Trimming pared 0 bases from V and 6 bases from J, leaving 6 bases between. The CDR3 here is CASSLGGGNSPLHF. CDR3 bases: TGTGCCAGCAGCTTAGGGGGAGGTAATTCACCCCTCCACTTT.

This clonotype was seen a few times. The genes are TRBV19 and TRBJ2-2; unclear D gene. Trimming cost V 1 base and J 5 bases, with 8 bases left between them. CDR1 LNHDA and CDR2 SQIVND come from the germline V gene (reference sequence). The CDR3 is 14 amino acids. Here the CDR3 DNA reads TGTGCCAGTAGTATAGTAAGCAGGACCGGGGAGCTGTTTTTT. Translating gives CASSIVSRTGELFF.

At least ten counts were recorded for this clonotype. V gene TRBV7-8 combines with J gene TRBJ2-7, with a possible D match to TRBD2 (6 bases). CDR3 length: 14 residues. Germline V gives CDR1 SGHVS, CDR2 FQNEAQ. Trimming removed 5 bases at V and 4 bases at J, with 15 bases between. In nucleotides, the CDR3 is TGTGCCAGCAGCCCCCGGGACTCACTTTACGAGCAGTACTTC. Translated: CASSPRDSLYEQYF. Combining the CDR3 with reference TRBV7-8 and TRBJ2-7 gives the whole variable domain GAGVSQSPRYKVAKRGQDVALRCDPISGHVSLFWYQQALGQGPEFLTYFQNEAQLDKSGLPSDRFFAERPEGSVSTLKIQRTQQEDSAVYLCASSPRDSLYEQYFGPGTRLTVT.

This clonotype has ten or more counts. This chain links TRBV11-2 with TRBJ2-7; TRBD1 might be the D (6 bases). Trimming removed 1 base from V and 5 bases from J, with 12 bases in between. CDR1 and CDR2 (germline): SGHAT, FQNNGV. This CDR3 comprises 14 residues. The CDR3 is CASSLAGARNEQYF. The DNA of the CDR3 is TGTGCCAGCAGCTTAGCAGGGGCAAGAAACGAGCAGTACTTC. Full variable domain (remainder filled in from reference TRBV11-2 and TRBJ2-7): EAGVAQSPRYKIIEKRQSVAFWCNPISGHATLYWYQQILGQGPKLLIQFQNNGVVDDSQLPKDRFSAERLKGVDSTLKIQPAKLEDSAVYLCASSLAGARNEQYFGPGTRLTVT.

About this clonotype itself: This likely reflects a read error, since a far larger clone is one base away. The rearrangement joins TRBV11-3 to TRBJ2-1; 8 nucleotides match TRBD1. The V gene end was trimmed by 5 bases and the J gene end by 13 bases; junction bases not matched to a gene: 10. This CDR3 spans 13 amino acids. The germline CDR1 and CDR2 sequences are SGHNT and YENEEA. Here the CDR3 reads CASSADRGETQFF. The CDR3 DNA is TGTGCCAGCAGCGCTGACAGGGGAGAGACCCAGTTCTTC.

This clonotype was seen many times. This chain joins TRBV27 and TRBJ2-7; D unresolved. CDR1 and CDR2 (germline): MNHEY, SMNVEV (reference sequence). Trimming removed 6 bases from V and 4 bases from J, with 13 bases in between. This CDR3 has 13 amino acids. CDR3 amino acids: CASSLEYSYEQYF. CDR3 bases: TGTGCCAGCAGCTTAGAGTACAGTTACGAGCAGTACTTC.

The table lists this clonotype with a few counts. The rearrangement uses TRBV5-4 and TRBJ2-2; maybe TRBD1 (5 bases). Trimming took off 0 bases at V and 1 base at J, with 10 bases between the two ends. Germline V CDR1 and CDR2: SGHNT, YYREEE (reference sequence). This CDR3 has 16 residues. The CDR3 DNA is TGTGCCAGCAGCTTGGGACAGTTAAGGAACACCGGGGAGCTGTTTTTT. This gives the protein CASSLGQLRNTGELFF.